A single T cell receptor beta chain is shown here with its context. Its antigen remains unidentified. The sample holds no much larger clone one base away, and base qualities are not on file. Receptors were amplified or captured by the immunoSEQ multiplex PCR assay. TCRdb holds this immuneACCESS table with in-frame rearrangements only. Some clones are missing; in checked studies, unresolved V genes explain under half, and the rest has no known cause. The sample contains about 36,000 clones, 88% of them found a single time. The ten largest clones add up to approximately 0.5% of the sample. This specimen belongs to a study of T cell changes during pregnancy in multiple sclerosis (dated by TCRdb to the late 2010s). Notes on the research overall: Changes in the T cell repertoire over the course of pregnancy were examined in this study in women with multiple sclerosis.

Sequences SGDLS (CDR1) and YYNGEE (CDR2) are obtained from the germline V gene. Spanning cysteine to phenylalanine, the CDR3 consists of 14 amino acids. Only the CDR3 part of the read is kept: 42 bases, read in frame from the first base. A distance of 17 bases separates the germline ends of V and J, which lose 4 bases and 7 bases respectively. The chain joins TRBV9 to TRBJ1-2; no confident D gene assignment can be made. The sequence was obtained from a female donor with multiple sclerosis, enrolled in a pregnancy study. The sequencing here drew on CD4+ T cells from peripheral blood mononuclear cells, taken in the first trimester of pregnancy. At the DNA level, the sequence is TGTGCCAGCAGCCCTTGGGGAGGGATTAGTGGCTACACCTTC. Its protein reads: CASSPWGGISGYTF.